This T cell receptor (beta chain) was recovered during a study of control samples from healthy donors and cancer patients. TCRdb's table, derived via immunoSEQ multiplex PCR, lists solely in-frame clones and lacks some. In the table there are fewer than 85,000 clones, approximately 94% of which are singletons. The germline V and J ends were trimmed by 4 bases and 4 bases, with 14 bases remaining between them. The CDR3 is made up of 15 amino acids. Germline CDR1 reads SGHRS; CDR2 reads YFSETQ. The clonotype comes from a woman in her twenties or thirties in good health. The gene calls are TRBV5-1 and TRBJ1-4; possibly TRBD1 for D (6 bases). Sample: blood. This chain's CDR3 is CASSPRGDGNEKLFF. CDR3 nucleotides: TGCGCCAGCAGCCCTAGGGGGGACGGTAATGAAAAACTGTTTTTT.